The rows below give T cell receptor beta chains drawn from one sample of a study of metastatic and nonmetastatic thyroid tumors. TCRdb re-clonotyped the PCR reads via MiXCR. The sample lists about 45,000 clones, less than 5% occurring once. Material: blood. The source of these receptors is a female donor with papillary thyroid cancer or a benign thyroid nodule (not recorded which). Some clones in this sample may be carry-over from other donors' samples. Both conserved end residues are part of each CDR3. D genes are given only for firm matches. Where a row states a size, it is once, few, many or the class of an expanded clone; other rows omit it.

d_call: NA
j_call: TRBJ2-7
clone_size: many
v_call: TRBV2
cdr3_nt: TGTGCCAGCATTGGGGGCTACGAGCAGTACTTC
cdr3_aa: CASIGGYEQYF

d_call: TRBD2
j_call: TRBJ2-5
clone_size: many
v_call: TRBV10-3
cdr3_nt: TGTGCCATCAGGGCGGGAGATCGGCAAGAGACCCAGTACTTC
cdr3_aa: CAIRAGDRQETQYF

d_call: TRBD2
j_call: TRBJ2-5
clone_size: NA
v_call: TRBV2
cdr3_nt: TGTGCCAGCAGTAAGGGACTAGCGGCGGGAGAGACCCAGTACTTC
cdr3_aa: CASSKGLAAGETQYF

d_call: NA
j_call: TRBJ2-5
clone_size: many
v_call: TRBV19
cdr3_nt: TGTGCCAGTAGTACCTCCCTTGCCCAGGGCGGTTTGGCCCAGTACTTC
cdr3_aa: CASSTSLAQGGLAQYF

d_call: NA
j_call: TRBJ1-5
clone_size: once
v_call: TRBV2
cdr3_nt: TGTGCCAGCAGTGAGTCCCTGGAGAATCAGCCCCAGCATTTT
cdr3_aa: CASSESLENQPQHF

d_call: TRBD2
j_call: TRBJ2-1
clone_size: NA
v_call: TRBV10-2
cdr3_nt: TGCGCCAGCAGTGCGGGACTAGAGGCCTACAATGAGCACTTCTTC
cdr3_aa: CASSAGLEAYNEHFF

d_call: TRBD1
j_call: TRBJ1-6
clone_size: few
v_call: TRBV30
cdr3_nt: TGTGCCTGGGGGAGGGACAGGGCACGATCACCCCTCCACTTT
cdr3_aa: CAWGRDRARSPLHF

d_call: TRBD2
j_call: TRBJ2-7
clone_size: NA
v_call: TRBV28
cdr3_nt: TGTGCCAGCAGTTCGAACCGGGACTATTACTACGAGCAGTACTTC
cdr3_aa: CASSSNRDYYYEQYF

d_call: NA
j_call: TRBJ1-5
clone_size: NA
v_call: TRBV6-2/TRBV6-3
cdr3_nt: TGTGCCAGCAGTTCGGCAGCGAATCAGCCCCAGCATTTT
cdr3_aa: CASSSAANQPQHF

d_call: TRBD2
j_call: TRBJ2-5
clone_size: few
v_call: TRBV12-3/TRBV12-4
cdr3_nt: TGTGCCAGCAGTTTAGGGCGGGGGGGACAAGAGACCCAGTACTTC
cdr3_aa: CASSLGRGGQETQYF

d_call: NA
j_call: TRBJ2-5
clone_size: NA
v_call: TRBV19
cdr3_nt: TGTGCCAGTAGGCCGAACGGTGGGGAGACCCAGTACTTC
cdr3_aa: CASRPNGGETQYF

d_call: TRBD2
j_call: TRBJ2-3
clone_size: many
v_call: TRBV19
cdr3_nt: TGTGCCAGTAGTATAGATTTCTTCCCCGAATTAGCGGGAAGCACAGATACGCAGTATTTT
cdr3_aa: CASSIDFFPELAGSTDTQYF

d_call: NA
j_call: TRBJ2-1
clone_size: many
v_call: TRBV30
cdr3_nt: TGTGCCTGGACCACCCGCTCAAAATACAATGAGCAGTTCTTC
cdr3_aa: CAWTTRSKYNEQFF

d_call: NA
j_call: TRBJ1-1
clone_size: NA
v_call: TRBV27
cdr3_nt: TGTGCCAGCAGTCCTCGGCAGGGAGACACTGAAGCTTTCTTT
cdr3_aa: CASSPRQGDTEAFF

d_call: NA
j_call: TRBJ2-7
clone_size: NA
v_call: TRBV3-1
cdr3_nt: TGTGCCAGCAGCCAGGGGGGTTACGAGCAGTACTTC
cdr3_aa: CASSQGGYEQYF

d_call: TRBD1
j_call: TRBJ1-4
clone_size: many
v_call: TRBV2
cdr3_nt: TGTGCCAGCAGCGTTACGACAGGGGGTAATGAAAAACTGTTTTTT
cdr3_aa: CASSVTTGGNEKLFF

d_call: TRBD2
j_call: TRBJ2-5
clone_size: many
v_call: TRBV12-5
cdr3_nt: TGTGCTAGTGGTTTGGCACCGAGCGGCCAGGGGACTAGCGGGAGGGCAGGTGAAGAGACCCAGTACTTC
cdr3_aa: CASGLAPSGQGTSGRAGEETQYF

d_call: NA
j_call: TRBJ2-1
clone_size: many
v_call: TRBV12-5
cdr3_nt: TGTGCTAGTGGTTTGGGACTCGCCGGAGGGGAGCAGTTCTTC
cdr3_aa: CASGLGLAGGEQFF

d_call: NA
j_call: TRBJ2-7
clone_size: many
v_call: TRBV4-1
cdr3_nt: TGCGCCAGCAGCCAAGATAGTAGGCGACCTACCTACGAGCAGTACTTC
cdr3_aa: CASSQDSRRPTYEQYF

d_call: NA
j_call: TRBJ1-2
clone_size: NA
v_call: TRBV14
cdr3_nt: TGTGCCAGAAGCGAACAGGCCACCCCGCTAAACTATGGCTACACCTTC
cdr3_aa: CARSEQATPLNYGYTF

d_call: NA
j_call: TRBJ2-6
clone_size: NA
v_call: TRBV12-3/TRBV12-4
cdr3_nt: TGTGCCTGCAGTTTTACATGGTCCGGGGCCAACGTCCTGACTTTC
cdr3_aa: CACSFTWSGANVLTF

d_call: NA
j_call: TRBJ2-1
clone_size: few
v_call: TRBV5-4
cdr3_nt: TGTGCCAGCAGCCATGGACGGAACTACAATGAGCAGTTCTTC
cdr3_aa: CASSHGRNYNEQFF

d_call: NA
j_call: TRBJ1-2
clone_size: many
v_call: TRBV13
cdr3_nt: TGTGCCAGCAGCTTACGTTCTCGGAACGGCTACACCTTC
cdr3_aa: CASSLRSRNGYTF

d_call: TRBD2
j_call: TRBJ2-7
clone_size: medium-sized
v_call: TRBV6-1
cdr3_nt: TGTGCCAGCAGTGACCGCGGGAGATCCTACGAGCAGTACTTC
cdr3_aa: CASSDRGRSYEQYF

d_call: NA
j_call: TRBJ2-3
clone_size: NA
v_call: TRBV15
cdr3_nt: TGTGCCACCAGCAGAGTTGGCGGCCGCACAGATACGCAGTATTTT
cdr3_aa: CATSRVGGRTDTQYF

d_call: TRBD2
j_call: TRBJ2-3
clone_size: many
v_call: TRBV5-1
cdr3_nt: TGCGCCAGCCGCACGACTAGCGGGGACGATACGCAGTATTTT
cdr3_aa: CASRTTSGDDTQYF

d_call: TRBD2
j_call: TRBJ2-3
clone_size: NA
v_call: TRBV6-2/TRBV6-3
cdr3_nt: TGTGCCAGCAGTTTAACTAGCGGGAGAGGGGAAGATACGCAGTATTTT
cdr3_aa: CASSLTSGRGEDTQYF

d_call: NA
j_call: TRBJ2-1
clone_size: few
v_call: TRBV5-1
cdr3_nt: TGCGCCAGCAGCGCGGGCTCCTACAATGAGCAGTTCTTC
cdr3_aa: CASSAGSYNEQFF

d_call: NA
j_call: TRBJ2-3
clone_size: NA
v_call: TRBV6-1
cdr3_nt: TGTGCCAGCAGTGAAATGCGTTCTGGTACGCAGTATTTT
cdr3_aa: CASSEMRSGTQYF

d_call: NA
j_call: TRBJ1-2
clone_size: few
v_call: TRBV11-2
cdr3_nt: TGTGCCAGCAGCTTAGTACCGTGGGGGGCGGAATCGAGAAACTATGGCTACACCTTC
cdr3_aa: CASSLVPWGAESRNYGYTF

d_call: NA
j_call: TRBJ2-3
clone_size: many
v_call: TRBV20-1
cdr3_nt: TGCAGTGCTCCGACTGCGAGGTCAGACGATACGCAGTATTTT
cdr3_aa: CSAPTARSDDTQYF

d_call: NA
j_call: TRBJ1-1
clone_size: many
v_call: TRBV2
cdr3_nt: TGTGCCAGCAGTGAAGAGGACATCAGAATGGTTGAAGCTTTCTTT
cdr3_aa: CASSEEDIRMVEAFF

d_call: NA
j_call: TRBJ1-3
clone_size: few
v_call: TRBV3-1
cdr3_nt: TGTGCCAGCAGCGAAGGCCTAGGTACTGCTGGAAACACCATATATTTT
cdr3_aa: CASSEGLGTAGNTIYF

d_call: NA
j_call: TRBJ2-7
clone_size: NA
v_call: TRBV12-3/TRBV12-4
cdr3_nt: TGTGCCAGCAGTCGTGGGACAACTCCTCCCTACGAGCAGTACTTC
cdr3_aa: CASSRGTTPPYEQYF

d_call: TRBD1
j_call: TRBJ2-5
clone_size: many
v_call: TRBV20-1
cdr3_nt: TGCAGTGCTAGAATTGGACAGGCGCAAGAGACCCAGTACTTC
cdr3_aa: CSARIGQAQETQYF

d_call: TRBD1
j_call: TRBJ1-2
clone_size: medium-sized
v_call: TRBV6-1
cdr3_nt: TGTGCCAGCAGTCCCTCGGACAGGGTAGTACATGGCTACACCTTC
cdr3_aa: CASSPSDRVVHGYTF

d_call: NA
j_call: TRBJ1-1
clone_size: large
v_call: TRBV28
cdr3_nt: TGTGCCAGCAGCCCAACCTCGGCGGCAGGAGAAGCTTTCTTT
cdr3_aa: CASSPTSAAGEAFF

d_call: NA
j_call: TRBJ1-2
clone_size: NA
v_call: TRBV6-2/TRBV6-3
cdr3_nt: TGTGCCAGCAGGATTGGTGGGGGACATAACTATGGCTACACCTTC
cdr3_aa: CASRIGGGHNYGYTF

d_call: NA
j_call: TRBJ1-1
clone_size: NA
v_call: TRBV6-1
cdr3_nt: TGTGCCAGCCCAGGGTCCGGGGGCACTGAAGATTTCTTT
cdr3_aa: CASPGSGGTEDFF

d_call: NA
j_call: TRBJ2-2
clone_size: NA
v_call: TRBV5-1
cdr3_nt: TGCGCCAGCAGCTTGGGGGCTAGCGAGTGGACCGGGGAGCTGTTTTTT
cdr3_aa: CASSLGASEWTGELFF

d_call: NA
j_call: TRBJ1-2
clone_size: few
v_call: TRBV7-9
cdr3_nt: TGTGCCAGCAGCTTAGCTGGCGAAAACTATGGCTACACCTTC
cdr3_aa: CASSLAGENYGYTF

d_call: NA
j_call: TRBJ2-1
clone_size: many
v_call: TRBV24-1
cdr3_nt: TGTGCCACCAGTGATTACTTCAATGAGCAGTTCTTC
cdr3_aa: CATSDYFNEQFF